These 20 T cell receptor beta chains were all obtained from the same sample, sequenced in a study of blood T cells in healthy people across ages. The authors ran a second PCR of 7 to 11 cycles using a sample-barcoded 5' primer and a J-beta primer mix. TCRdb reprocessed the 5' RACE reads via MiXCR and lists one record per CDR3 protein. In the table there are roughly 1,100,000 distinct CDR3 sequences, 20% to 25% of which are singletons. These data were also reused for a study on T cells of mothers and their children.

The sequenced sample was blood. These receptors were obtained from a girl aged 2 to 9 in good health.

This clonotype was observed many times. CDR3 residues: CASSVGQGSEQYF. In DNA form, the CDR3 reads TGTGCCAGCAGTGTAGGACAGGGGTCGGAGCAGTACTTC. J is TRBJ2-5 and V is TRBV12-3 or TRBV12-4; 9 bases map to TRBD1. V shed 5 bases, J shed 11 bases, and the junction held 9 bases outside the gene matches. The CDR3 runs 13 residues.

The V call is TRBV7-8, the J call TRBJ2-7; 8 bases align to TRBD1. The CDR3 contains 19 residues. With 0 bases clipped from V and 3 bases from J, the junction kept 16 bases outside the gene matches. In germline, CDR1 is SGHVS, CDR2 FQNEAQ. The CDR3 is CASSLARGRGGRTVYEQYF. Written as DNA, the CDR3 is TGTGCCAGCAGCTTAGCCAGGGGGCGTGGGGGGAGGACCGTCTACGAGCAGTACTTC. Variable domain in full (rest from reference TRBV7-8 and TRBJ2-7): GAGVSQSPRYKVAKRGQDVALRCDPISGHVSLFWYQQALGQGPEFLTYFQNEAQLDKSGLPSDRFFAERPEGSVSTLKIQRTQQEDSAVYLCASSLARGRGGRTVYEQYFGPGTRLTVT.

J is TRBJ2-2 and V is TRBV27; D not resolved. Germline values: CDR1 MNHEY, CDR2 SMNVEV (reference sequence). Trimming left V 8 bases short and J 4 bases short, with 8 bases between. The CDR3 covers 12 residues. The CDR3 spells CASGWGTGELFF. The CDR3 bases are TGTGCCAGCGGATGGGGCACCGGGGAGCTGTTTTTT.

The rearrangement joins TRBV11-2 to TRBJ2-5; D not resolved. Judging by the DNA end, TRBJ2-1 fits better; the J call may be wrong. The CDR3 runs 13 residues. CDR1 is SGHAT and CDR2 is FQNNGV in the germline V gene. CDR3 loop: CASSLFGLEEQFF. The CDR3 DNA is TGTGCCAGCAGCTTATTCGGTCTAGAGGAGCAGTTCTTC.

There are a few counts of this clonotype. The rearrangement links TRBV9 to TRBJ2-3; TRBD2 matches 8 bases. This CDR3 has 15 amino acids. CDR1 and CDR2 from the germline V gene are SGDLS and YYNGEE. Germline trimming cut 4 bases from V and 4 bases from J; bases unmatched to any gene: 8. Here the CDR3 DNA reads TGTGCCAGCAGCAACGGGAGGGAGTTGGCAGATACGCAGTATTTT. Encoded protein: CASSNGRELADTQYF.

As DNA, the CDR3 is TGTGCCAGCAGTTACTCGTCACTGCGGGGTGGCGGGGAGCTGTTTTTT. As protein: CASSYSSLRGGGELFF. The gene calls are TRBV6-5 and TRBJ2-2; possibly TRBD2 for D (6 bases). The germline V and J ends were trimmed by 0 bases and 7 bases, with 15 bases remaining between them. Per the germline V gene, CDR1 is MNHEY and CDR2 is SVGAGI. This CDR3 has 16 amino acids.

This clonotype has more than one count but fewer than ten. The chain recombines TRBV29-1 with TRBJ2-7; D uncertain. The V and J ends lost 7 bases and 0 bases respectively, with 16 bases between them. The CDR3 has 14 residues. Germline loops: CDR1 SQVTM, CDR2 ANQGSEA. This CDR3 reads CSGSVRVSSYEQYF. CDR3 coding DNA: TGCAGCGGGTCTGTACGGGTCAGCTCCTACGAGCAGTACTTC.

The chain has TRBV7-2 and TRBJ2-1; the match to TRBD1 covers 9 bases. CDR3 length equals 16 residues. Trimming at V came to 6 bases and at J to 3 bases, leaving 9 bases not matched to a gene. Germline lookup yields CDR1 SGHTA and CDR2 FQGNSA. CDR3 nucleotides: TGTGCCAGCAGAGTTACGGGACAGGGTGGCTACAATGAGCAGTTCTTC. Its protein is CASRVTGQGGYNEQFF.

About this clonotype: The junction departs from germline at one end; a sequencing error may be responsible. The rearrangement uses TRBV15 and TRBJ1-1; D not resolved. The CDR3 is 15 amino acids. Germline V gene data show CDR1 as LNHNV and CDR2 as YYDKDF (reference sequence). The chain's CDR3 is CATSRGRDIGTGAFF. The CDR3 DNA sequence: TGTGCCACCAGCAGGGGTAGGGATATAGGTACTGGAGCTTTCTTT.

This clonotype occurred a few times. V is TRBV11-1 and J is TRBJ1-1, with 7 nucleotides matching TRBD1. After removal of 5 bases from V and 3 bases from J, the junction contained 12 bases not matched to a gene. Looked up from germline, CDR1 is SGHAT and CDR2 is FQDESV (reference sequence). The CDR3 contains 16 residues. The CDR3 coding sequence is TGTGCCAGCAGCCTCCAGCCCGGGACAGTTCACACTGAAGCTTTCTTT. It is translated as CASSLQPGTVHTEAFF.

With respect to this clonotype: One end of the junction varies from germline; a read error may be responsible. The chain recombines TRBV20-1 with TRBJ1-2; no reliable D call. The CDR3 is 14 amino acids. Germline V lookup: CDR1 DFQATT, CDR2 SNEGSKA (reference sequence). CDR3 sequence (DNA): TGCAGTGGAGAACACCTGACCATTAACTATAGCTACACCTTC. Residues: CSGEHLTINYSYTF.

The gene calls are TRBV29-1 and TRBJ2-7; unclear D gene. The CDR3 spans 15 residues. CDR1 is SQVTM, CDR2 ANQGSEA, per germline. V shed 1 base and J shed 2 bases, with 15 bases lying between them. DNA of the CDR3: TGCAGCGTTGAAGTTCCCAGGTCTGAGGCCTACGAGCAGTACTTC. Translating it yields CSVEVPRSEAYEQYF.

The V gene is TRBV19, the J gene TRBJ2-5, with D tentatively TRBD1 (6 bases). V was clipped by 4 bases and J by 1 base, with 10 bases between them. The CDR3 contains 14 residues. Germline loops: CDR1 LNHDA, CDR2 SQIVND (reference sequence). The CDR3 DNA is TGTGCCAGTAGTAATACAGGGTTCCAAGAGACCCAGTACTTC. Its protein is CASSNTGFQETQYF. Supplemented by reference TRBV19 and TRBJ2-5, the full variable domain reads DGGITQSPKYLFRKEGQNVTLSCEQNLNHDAMYWYRQDPGQGLRLIYYSQIVNDFQKGDIAEGYSVSREKKESFPLTVTSAQKNPTAFYLCASSNTGFQETQYFGPGTRLLVL.

This clonotype was observed a few times. The chain carries TRBV20-1 and TRBJ2-4; D is ambiguous. Trimming took off 1 base at V and 1 base at J, with 11 bases between the two ends. CDR1 and CDR2 from the germline V gene are DFQATT and SNEGSKA (reference sequence). CDR3 size: 15 residues. CDR3 sequence (DNA): TGCAGTGCTAGAGGACGGTCTTGGGCCAAAAACATTCAGTACTTC. Protein: CSARGRSWAKNIQYF.

J is TRBJ2-7 and V is TRBV7-4; 8 bases match TRBD2. V was clipped by 4 bases and J by 3 bases; unmatched bases: 11. The CDR3 contains 16 residues. Germline CDR1 reads SGHVT; CDR2 reads SQSDAQ. CDR3 nucleotide sequence: TGTGCCAGCAGCTCCCCTCGGGGGGGATTCATCTACGAGCAGTACTTC. It encodes CASSSPRGGFIYEQYF. Combining the CDR3 with reference TRBV7-4 and TRBJ2-7 gives the whole variable domain GAGVSQSPRYKVAKRGRDVALRCDSISGHVTLYWYRQTLGQGSEVLTYSQSDAQRDKSGRPSGRFSAERPERSVSTLKIQRTEQGDSAVYLCASSSPRGGFIYEQYFGPGTRLTVT.

This clonotype was counted a few times. The chain uses TRBV20-1 and TRBJ1-1, with 7 bases lining up with TRBD1. With V trimmed by 0 bases and J by 4 bases, 2 bases remained unmatched. The CDR3 runs 13 residues. The germline CDR1 and CDR2 sequences are DFQATT and SNEGSKA (reference sequence). CDR3 DNA sequence: TGCAGTGCTAGAGAAGGGGGCACCACTGAAGCTTTCTTT. Translating it yields CSAREGGTTEAFF.

The chain is built from TRBV7-9 and TRBJ2-3; 16 bases are shared with TRBD2. This CDR3 is 18 amino acids long. CDR1 and CDR2 from the germline V gene are SEHNR and FQNEAQ (reference sequence). After removal of 8 bases from V and 2 bases from J, the junction contained 10 bases not matched to a gene. The CDR3 reads CASVPGLAGGRATDTQYF. CDR3 coding DNA: TGTGCCAGCGTTCCGGGACTAGCGGGAGGGAGAGCCACAGATACGCAGTATTTT.

The rearrangement uses TRBV19 and TRBJ1-1; no definite D call. Trimming stripped 3 bases from V and 6 bases from J, with 23 bases between. Per germline, CDR1 LNHDA and CDR2 SQIVND (reference sequence). The CDR3 runs 17 residues. The CDR3: CASSMAWRSGPPAEAFF. The CDR3 coding sequence is TGTGCCAGTAGTATGGCCTGGCGATCGGGCCCCCCAGCTGAAGCTTTCTTT.

The chain uses TRBV19 and TRBJ2-4, with D uncertain. The length of the CDR3 is 15 residues. Trimming stripped 7 bases from V and 0 bases from J, with 13 bases between. CDR1 and CDR2 from the germline V gene are LNHDA and SQIVND (reference sequence). This chain's CDR3 is CASTTTYLAKNIQYF. The DNA of the CDR3 is TGTGCCAGTACCACGACATATCTAGCCAAAAACATTCAGTACTTC.

In its sample, this clonotype was seen a few times. CDR3 region: CASSREGAFYGYTF. The CDR3 DNA reads as TGTGCCAGCTCCCGGGAGGGTGCCTTCTATGGCTACACCTTC. The V and J genes are TRBV11-2 and TRBJ1-2; D gene unclear. The CDR3 covers 14 residues. Trimming took off 8 bases at V and 4 bases at J, with 17 bases between the two ends. CDR1 and CDR2 (germline): SGHAT, FQNNGV.